These 27 T cell receptor beta chains share one sample of origin, sequenced in a study of identical twins. TCRdb fed the 5' RACE reads into MiXCR, producing one record per CDR3 protein. The table records roughly 720,000 distinct CDR3 sequences, around a sixth of them present only once. Another study also made use of these data, one on T cells expressing NK-cell markers.

Sequenced material: PBMCs. The receptors originated from a woman aged 18-30 years in good health.

This clonotype was picked up one time. The V gene is TRBV6-2 or TRBV6-3, the J gene TRBJ2-2, with a possible D match to TRBD1 (6 bases). The V and J ends lost 2 bases and 13 bases respectively, with 14 bases between them. Germline CDR1 MNHEY, CDR2 SVGEGT. The CDR3 length is 13 residues. CDR3 nucleotide sequence: TGTGCCAGCAGTTACCAGACAGGCTACGGGCTGTTTTTT. This encodes CASSYQTGYGLFF.

Here the CDR3 reads CSASITGGSEKLFF. The CDR3 coding sequence is TGCAGTGCTAGCATTACAGGGGGCTCTGAAAAACTGTTTTTT. The rearrangement joins TRBV20-1 to TRBJ1-4, with 9 bases aligning to TRBD1. The CDR3 is 14 residues long. Germline trimming cut 3 bases from V and 7 bases from J; bases unmatched to any gene: 6. The V gene's germline CDR1 is DFQATT and CDR2 SNEGSKA (reference sequence).

The genes are TRBV10-3 and TRBJ1-1; 12 bases are a match to TRBD1. V gave up 10 bases and J gave up 0 bases; unmatched junction bases: 15. Germline loops: CDR1 ENHRY, CDR2 SYGVKD. The CDR3 has 18 amino acids. The CDR3 loop is CATLGQGALWGMNTEAFF. The CDR3 DNA is TGTGCCACCTTGGGACAGGGGGCGCTTTGGGGTATGAACACTGAAGCTTTCTTT.

The V gene is TRBV19, the J gene TRBJ2-2; D gene uncertain. V shed 3 bases and J shed 8 bases, with 10 bases lying between them. The CDR3 has 13 residues. Per germline, CDR1 LNHDA and CDR2 SQIVND (reference sequence). CDR3 in amino acids: CASSIAGMGELFF. The CDR3 nucleotides are TGTGCCAGTAGTATCGCCGGCATGGGGGAGCTGTTTTTT.

This sequence joins TRBV5-5 and TRBJ2-3; no reliable D call. From germline, CDR1 is SGHKS and CDR2 YYEKEE (reference sequence). The CDR3 is 13 amino acids. V gave up 4 bases and J gave up 11 bases, with 17 bases separating them. CDR3 amino acids: CASSSARIVEQYF. The CDR3 coding sequence is TGTGCCAGCAGCAGCGCTAGGATCGTCGAGCAGTATTTT. Based on the CDR3 plus reference TRBV5-5 and TRBJ2-3, the full variable domain is DAGVTQSPTHLIKTRGQQVTLRCSPISGHKSVSWYQQVLGQGPQFIFQYYEKEERGRGNFPDRFSARQFPNYSSELNVNALLLGDSALYLCASSSARIVEQYFGPGTRLTVL.

The genes are TRBV5-5 and TRBJ2-5; D is undetermined. The CDR3 contains 12 residues. The germline CDR1 and CDR2 sequences are SGHKS and YYEKEE (reference sequence). V gave up 1 base and J gave up 6 bases, with 7 bases separating them. CDR3 nucleotide sequence: TGTGCCAGCAGCTTGATTGAGAAGACCCAGTACTTC. It yields the protein CASSLIEKTQYF.

This clonotype was found many times. The chain couples TRBV20-1 to TRBJ1-2; the D is unclear. Germline V gene lookup returns CDR1 DFQATT and CDR2 SNEGSKA (reference sequence). This CDR3 has 12 residues. Trimming removed 2 bases at V and 7 bases at J, with 11 bases between. CDR3 amino acids: CSARTGVSGYTF. The CDR3 nucleotides are TGCAGTGCTAGAACGGGAGTAAGTGGCTACACCTTC.

The table lists this clonotype with a few counts. The chain is built from TRBV5-1 and TRBJ1-2; 9 bases are shared with TRBD1. The CDR3 consists of 16 residues. Per the germline V gene, CDR1 is SGHRS and CDR2 is YFSETQ. V was clipped by 3 bases and J by 4 bases; unmatched bases: 10. The CDR3 region is CASSSQTGGGSYGYTF. For the CDR3, the DNA is TGCGCCAGCAGCTCGCAAACAGGGGGCGGCAGCTATGGCTACACCTTC.

This clonotype was detected many times. The rearrangement joins TRBV27 to TRBJ2-7; D is uncertain. Looked up from germline, CDR1 is MNHEY and CDR2 is SMNVEV (reference sequence). The CDR3 extends over 15 amino acids. Trimming removed 2 bases at V and 1 base at J, with 12 bases between. In DNA, the CDR3 is TGTGCCAGCAGTTTAAGGACGGAGCAATCCTACGAGCAGTACTTC. The encoded protein is CASSLRTEQSYEQYF.

The CDR3 DNA reads as TGTGCCAGCAGTCCCGCCTTGACCCTAGCGGGGGGCGCCTACAATGAGCAGTTCTTC. Translation: CASSPALTLAGGAYNEQFF. The chain uses TRBV6-1 and TRBJ2-1, with 11 bases lining up with TRBD2. The junction had 14 bases not matched to a gene; V was cut back by 5 bases and J by 2 bases. This CDR3 has 19 residues. Germline CDR1 reads MNHNS; CDR2 reads SASEGT.

This clonotype has only a few counts. J is TRBJ1-1 and V is TRBV27; TRBD1 aligns across 7 bases. With 5 bases clipped from V and 1 base from J, the junction kept 4 bases outside the gene matches. Germline-derived CDR1 and CDR2 are MNHEY and SMNVEV (reference sequence). This CDR3 is 14 amino acids long. CDR3 in amino acids: CASSGQEPNTEAFF. In DNA, the CDR3 is TGTGCCAGCAGTGGACAGGAACCGAACACTGAAGCTTTCTTT.

The chain links TRBV7-2 to TRBJ2-1; D is unclear. Germline lookup yields CDR1 SGHTA and CDR2 FQGNSA. V lost 3 bases and J lost 0, with 15 bases in between. The CDR3 has 17 amino acids. CDR3 coding DNA: TGTGCCAGCAGCTTGGCGAGAAAGAAAAGCTCCTACAATGAGCAGTTCTTC. It codes for CASSLARKKSSYNEQFF. Full variable domain (remainder filled in from reference TRBV7-2 and TRBJ2-1): GAGVSQSPSNKVTEKGKDVELRCDPISGHTALYWYRQSLGQGLEFLIYFQGNSAPDKSGLPSDRFSAERTGGSVSTLTIQRTQQEDSAVYLCASSLARKKSSYNEQFFGPGTRLTVL.

Ten or more counts support this clonotype. The gene calls are TRBV6-5 and TRBJ2-7; maybe TRBD1 (6 bases). V was cut by 1 base and J by 1 base, with 11 bases left in between. This CDR3 has 15 amino acids. CDR1 MNHEY and CDR2 SVGAGI come from the germline V gene. In DNA, the CDR3 is TGTGCCAGCAGTTACTGGCCAGGGGAGTCCTACGAGCAGTACTTC. This codes for CASSYWPGESYEQYF.

The V and J genes are TRBV12-3 or TRBV12-4 and TRBJ1-5, with no clear D. The CDR3 is 13 amino acids. The V end lost 2 bases, the J end lost 7 bases, and 9 bases lay between the germline ends. CDR3 in DNA: TGTGCCAGCAGTTTAAAGCTGTGGCAGCCCCAGCATTTT. Its translation is CASSLKLWQPQHF.

This clonotype was seen only a few times. The V gene is TRBV29-1, the J gene TRBJ2-6, with D possibly TRBD1 on 6 matching bases. This CDR3 contains 14 residues. CDR1 and CDR2 from the germline V gene are SQVTM and ANQGSEA. V shed 5 bases and J shed 1 base, with 9 bases lying between them. The CDR3: CSVSGQSGANVLTF. CDR3 nucleotides: TGCAGCGTTTCAGGACAGTCTGGGGCCAACGTCCTGACTTTC.

This clonotype was found many times. The gene calls are TRBV28 and TRBJ1-5; D gene uncertain. The CDR3 contains 18 residues. The V end was cut by 1 base, the J end by 5 bases, with 21 bases between. In germline, CDR1 is MDHEN, CDR2 SYDVKM. Written as DNA, the CDR3 is TGTGCCAGCAGTTTATTAGGTTTATGGCAGGCCTTCTATCAGCCCCAGCATTTT. It codes for CASSLLGLWQAFYQPQHF.

CDR3 sequence (DNA): TGTGCCAGCAGAGAGGGGGGAGTCTGGGGCAATCAGCCCCAGCATTTT. Protein sequence: CASREGGVWGNQPQHF. The chain recombines TRBV6-1 with TRBJ1-5; a possible D gene is TRBD1 (6 bases). Trimming shortened V by 6 bases and J by 2 bases, and 17 bases separated the two germline ends. CDR3 length equals 16 residues. Looked up from germline, CDR1 is MNHNS and CDR2 is SASEGT.

This clonotype was observed at least ten times. Sequence at one end of the junction differs from germline and may be a read error. J is TRBJ1-1 and V is TRBV5-1; no clear D. The germline CDR1 and CDR2 sequences are SGHRS and YFSETQ. There are 13 residues in the CDR3. CDR3 nucleotide sequence: TGTGCCAGCAGCTTAGAGGGGAACACTGAAGCTTTCTTT. This sequence encodes CASSLEGNTEAFF.

This clonotype was seen ten or more times. This chain uses TRBV29-1 with TRBJ2-5; TRBD1 is a possible D gene (7 bases). V dropped 5 bases and J dropped 4 bases, with 20 bases sitting between them. The CDR3 loop spans 15 amino acids. Germline V gene data show CDR1 as SQVTM and CDR2 as ANQGSEA. The CDR3: CSVRLRGTPTETQYF. The CDR3 coding sequence is TGCAGCGTTCGTCTCAGGGGGACTCCCACAGAGACCCAGTACTTC.

This clonotype has a handful of counts. V is TRBV7-2 and J is TRBJ2-1; D gene ambiguous. The V end was cut by 6 bases, the J end by 5 bases, with 14 bases between. This CDR3 is built from 14 residues. Per the germline V gene, CDR1 is SGHTA and CDR2 is FQGNSA. CDR3 sequence reads: CASRIFGPNNEQFF. DNA for the CDR3: TGTGCCAGCAGGATCTTCGGGCCCAACAATGAGCAGTTCTTC.

This clonotype was picked up a small number of times. The chain carries TRBV2 and TRBJ2-3; D remains unclear. Germline CDR1 and CDR2: SNHLY and FYNNEI. Trimming took off 6 bases at V and 9 bases at J, with 13 bases between the two ends. The CDR3 contains 12 residues. As DNA, the CDR3 is TGTGCCAGCAGGCCAAACAGAGGAACGCAGTATTTT. Its protein product is CASRPNRGTQYF.

This clonotype was counted a few times. The chain employs TRBV10-1 and TRBJ2-5; 10 bases match TRBD1. The germline V gene has CDR1 WNHNN and CDR2 SYGVQD (reference sequence). This CDR3 is 13 amino acids long. V gave up 9 bases and J gave up 5 bases; unmatched junction bases: 6. As DNA, the CDR3 is TGCGCCAGTCCGGGACAGGGGCTGGAGACCCAGTACTTC. Amino acids: CASPGQGLETQYF.

In its sample, this clonotype was seen a few times. This chain links TRBV11-2 with TRBJ2-2; D not resolved. The germline CDR1 and CDR2 sequences are SGHAT and FQNNGV. Between the trimmed V and J ends, which lost 0 bases and 7 bases, there was a span of 6 bases. This CDR3 is 13 amino acids long. The CDR3 DNA follows: TGTGCCAGCAGCTTAGAGTACGGCGGGGAGCTGTTTTTT. Its protein is CASSLEYGGELFF.

This clonotype was detected a few times. The rearrangement uses TRBV5-1 and TRBJ1-6; D unresolved. Between the trimmed V and J ends, which lost 2 bases and 7 bases, there was a span of 10 bases. The germline V gene encodes CDR1 SGHRS and CDR2 YFSETQ. The CDR3 has 14 residues. CDR3 sequence (DNA): TGCGCCAGCAGCTTCGGGGTGCCAAATTCACCCCTCCACTTT. As protein: CASSFGVPNSPLHF.

As DNA, the CDR3 is TGCAGCGCCGAGGACAGGGGGCGGACAGATACGCAGTATTTT. Translated: CSAEDRGRTDTQYF. The rearrangement joins TRBV29-1 to TRBJ2-3; 11 bases are a match to TRBD1. With 7 bases clipped from V and 3 bases from J, the junction kept 6 bases outside the gene matches. Germline values: CDR1 SQVTM, CDR2 ANQGSEA. The CDR3 consists of 14 residues.

The table lists this clonotype with a few counts. The junction does not match germline at one end; this may be a read error. The chain is built from TRBV10-3 and TRBJ2-7, with D perhaps given as TRBD1 or TRBD2 (5 bases each). CDR3 length equals 13 residues. Germline V CDR1 and CDR2: ENHRY, SYGVKD. The CDR3: CAISTGTSFEQYF. DNA for the CDR3: TGTGCCATCAGCACCGGGACCTCCTTCGAGCAGTACTTC.

This sequence joins TRBV15 and TRBJ2-2; D gene uncertain. The CDR3 is 14 residues long. Germline V CDR1 and CDR2: LNHNV, YYDKDF (reference sequence). Between the trimmed V and J ends, which lost 0 bases and 6 bases, there was a span of 8 bases. CDR3 sequence reads: CATSREPTAGELFF. The CDR3, as DNA: TGTGCCACCAGCAGAGAACCAACCGCCGGGGAGCTGTTTTTT.